This paragraph covers one T cell receptor beta chain sequence. Its specificity is unknown. Healthy bone marrow donors formed the donor group. Though probably carrying unrecorded immune exposures, donors were nominally healthy at sampling. PCR used 60 Vbeta primers and 13 Jbeta primers. Repertoires were generated with immunoSEQ multiplex PCR, while TCRdb's copy carries only in-frame clones and drops some. The sample consists of around 160,000 clones, roughly 79% of them appearing once. This entry belongs to a study of cytomegalovirus exposure and HLA in healthy donors. Study observations and caveats: The study had only CMV serostatus as immune exposure information.

The germline V gene encodes CDR1 MGHDK and CDR2 SYGVNS. The V and J ends lost 6 bases and 0 bases respectively, with 2 bases between them. The CDR3 runs 11 residues. V is TRBV25-1 and J is TRBJ1-1, with D uncertain. Specimen: PBMCs. The origin of this receptor is a male donor in good health and CMV-seropositive. For the CDR3, the DNA is TGTGCCAGCAGCTTGAACACTGAAGCTTTCTTT. Translated: CASSLNTEAFF.